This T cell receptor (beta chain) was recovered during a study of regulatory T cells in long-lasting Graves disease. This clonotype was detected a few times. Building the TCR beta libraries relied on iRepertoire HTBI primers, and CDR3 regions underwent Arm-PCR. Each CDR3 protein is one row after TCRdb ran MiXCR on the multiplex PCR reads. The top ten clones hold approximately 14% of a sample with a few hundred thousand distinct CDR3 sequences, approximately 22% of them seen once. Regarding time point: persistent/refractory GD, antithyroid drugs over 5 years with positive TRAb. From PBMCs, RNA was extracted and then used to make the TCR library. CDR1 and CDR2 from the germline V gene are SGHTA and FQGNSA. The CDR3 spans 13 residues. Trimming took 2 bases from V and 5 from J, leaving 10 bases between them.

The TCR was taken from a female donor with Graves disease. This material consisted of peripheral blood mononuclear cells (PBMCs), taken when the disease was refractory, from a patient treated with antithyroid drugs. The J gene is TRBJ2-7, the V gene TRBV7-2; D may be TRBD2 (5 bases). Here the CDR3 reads CASSLRGLNEQYF. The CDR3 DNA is TGTGCCAGCAGCTTACGGGGATTGAACGAGCAGTACTTC.